The 13 T cell receptor beta chains given below trace back to one sample, sequenced in a study of response to subunit inactivated influenza vaccine. TCRdb analysed the RT-PCR reads with MiXCR anew, one entry per CDR3 protein. The sample contains around 540,000 distinct CDR3 sequences, over 9.5% of which appear only once. Source: PBMCs from blood, taken on the day of vaccination. Receptors originate from a man aged 50 to 59 who received an inactivated influenza vaccine.

The V and J genes are TRBV5-1 and TRBJ1-4, with D unclear. This CDR3 has 13 amino acids. The germline CDR1 and CDR2 sequences are SGHRS and YFSETQ. Trimming removed 0 bases from V and 3 bases from J, with 3 bases in between. The CDR3 bases are TGCGCCAGCAGCTTGGAGTCTAATGAAAAACTGTTTTTT. This codes for CASSLESNEKLFF.

The rearrangement uses TRBV5-1 and TRBJ2-5; D gene ambiguous. The germline V and J ends were trimmed by 2 bases and 4 bases, with 12 bases remaining between them. The CDR3 runs 14 residues. Germline CDR1 SGHRS, CDR2 YFSETQ. The CDR3 sequence is CASSFDPSAETQYF. DNA of the CDR3: TGCGCCAGCAGCTTCGACCCCTCGGCAGAGACCCAGTACTTC.

This clonotype was seen ten or more times. The gene calls are TRBV5-1 and TRBJ2-7, with D tentatively TRBD2 (5 bases). Trimming removed 2 bases from V and 1 base from J, with 13 bases in between. The CDR3 is 15 residues long. Looked up from germline, CDR1 is SGHRS and CDR2 is YFSETQ. The CDR3 loop reads CASSLLEDPSYEQYF. The CDR3 nucleotides read TGCGCCAGCAGCTTATTGGAGGATCCTTCCTACGAGCAGTACTTC. Full variable domain (remainder filled in from reference TRBV5-1 and TRBJ2-7): KAGVTQTPRYLIKTRGQQVTLSCSPISGHRSVSWYQQTPGQGLQFLFEYFSETQRNKGNFPGRFSGRQFSNSRSEMNVSTLELGDSALYLCASSLLEDPSYEQYFGPGTRLTVT.

This clonotype was seen more than once but under ten times. V is TRBV9 and J is TRBJ2-5, with D perhaps TRBD2 (6 bases). From germline, CDR1 is SGDLS and CDR2 YYNGEE. The CDR3 has 12 amino acids. Trimming removed 6 bases from V and 2 bases from J, with 8 bases in between. CDR3 sequence reads: CASNSGQETQYF. The CDR3 DNA reads as TGTGCCAGCAATAGCGGACAAGAGACCCAGTACTTC.

This clonotype turned up a few times. V is TRBV18 and J is TRBJ2-7, with no clear D. V lost 2 bases to trimming and J lost 6 bases, with 17 bases between them. The CDR3 consists of 15 residues. Germline values: CDR1 KGHSH, CDR2 LQKENI. For the CDR3, the DNA is TGTGCCAGCTCACCATTGAGGACGGAATGGAGCGAGCAGTACTTC. Translating it yields CASSPLRTEWSEQYF.

The chain has TRBV12-3 or TRBV12-4 and TRBJ1-1, with 8 bases lining up with TRBD1. With 4 bases clipped from V and 10 bases from J, the junction kept 5 bases outside the gene matches. The CDR3 loop spans 12 amino acids. Here the CDR3 DNA reads TGTGCCAGCAGTTCTCCGACAGGGGTAGCTTTCTTT. This sequence encodes CASSSPTGVAFF.

This sequence joins TRBV27 and TRBJ2-6; D gene unclear. The CDR3 consists of 15 residues. Trimming left V 3 bases short and J 2 bases short, with 8 bases between. Germline V gives CDR1 MNHEY, CDR2 SMNVEV (reference sequence). CDR3 sequence: CASSFWAAGANVLTF. In DNA form, the CDR3 reads TGTGCCAGCAGTTTCTGGGCTGCTGGGGCCAACGTCCTGACTTTC.

This clonotype was seen more than once but under ten times. The CDR3 here is CASSISLGGGNDEQYF. The CDR3 coding sequence is TGTGCCAGCAGCATCTCCCTAGGCGGGGGGAACGACGAGCAGTACTTC. The V and J genes are TRBV7-9 and TRBJ2-7; 8 nucleotides match TRBD2. Losses at the gene ends were 5 bases for V and 5 bases for J; bases not matched to a gene: 14. Germline V gives CDR1 SEHNR, CDR2 FQNEAQ (reference sequence). The CDR3 is made up of 16 amino acids.

This clonotype was counted a few times. The chain couples TRBV13 to TRBJ2-7; D tentatively fits TRBD1 or TRBD2 (5 bases each). Trimming stripped 6 bases from V and 0 bases from J, with 21 bases between. CDR1 and CDR2 (germline): PRHDT, FYEKMQ (reference sequence). The CDR3 is made up of 17 amino acids. As DNA, the CDR3 is TGTGCCAGCAGTTTATTATGGGACCGCCGCCACTCCTACGAGCAGTACTTC. Amino acids: CASSLLWDRRHSYEQYF.

This clonotype was seen many times. The gene calls are TRBV5-1 and TRBJ2-2; D assignment may be TRBD1 or TRBD2 (5 bases each). With 0 bases removed from V and 0 bases from J, the gap between germline ends came to 9 bases. The CDR3 is 16 residues long. CDR1 and CDR2 from the germline V gene are SGHRS and YFSETQ. The CDR3 here is CASSLAGAANTGELFF. DNA for the CDR3: TGCGCCAGCAGCTTGGCCGGGGCAGCGAACACCGGGGAGCTGTTTTTT.

The count of this clonotype is one. The chain recombines TRBV20-1 with TRBJ2-3; 15 bases align to TRBD2. The CDR3 covers 15 residues. Germline assignment: CDR1 DFQATT and CDR2 SNEGSKA (reference sequence). The J segment lost 4 bases and the V segment lost 5 bases, leaving 4 bases of the junction unmatched. CDR3 coding DNA: TGCAGTGCTGCCGGGACTAGCGGGAGGTCAGATACGCAGTATTTT. Translating it yields CSAAGTSGRSDTQYF.

Concerning this clonotype itself: Germline and junction disagree at one end, which may indicate a read error. J is TRBJ2-7 and V is TRBV3-1; D not resolved. The CDR3 loop spans 12 amino acids. Germline V gene data show CDR1 as LGHDT and CDR2 as YNNKEL (reference sequence). The CDR3 sequence: CASSGRSFEQYF. The DNA for the CDR3 is TGTGCCAGCAGCGGCCGCTCCTTCGAGCAGTACTTC.

V is TRBV6-5 and J is TRBJ2-3; either TRBD1 or TRBD2 may fit D (6 bases each). The CDR3 contains 16 residues. V gave up 5 bases and J gave up 1 base, with 16 bases separating them. Germline V gene data show CDR1 as MNHEY and CDR2 as SVGAGI. The CDR3 sequence is CASSHPPGAGTDTQYF. CDR3 nucleotide sequence: TGTGCCAGCAGTCACCCCCCGGGGGCGGGCACAGATACGCAGTATTTT.